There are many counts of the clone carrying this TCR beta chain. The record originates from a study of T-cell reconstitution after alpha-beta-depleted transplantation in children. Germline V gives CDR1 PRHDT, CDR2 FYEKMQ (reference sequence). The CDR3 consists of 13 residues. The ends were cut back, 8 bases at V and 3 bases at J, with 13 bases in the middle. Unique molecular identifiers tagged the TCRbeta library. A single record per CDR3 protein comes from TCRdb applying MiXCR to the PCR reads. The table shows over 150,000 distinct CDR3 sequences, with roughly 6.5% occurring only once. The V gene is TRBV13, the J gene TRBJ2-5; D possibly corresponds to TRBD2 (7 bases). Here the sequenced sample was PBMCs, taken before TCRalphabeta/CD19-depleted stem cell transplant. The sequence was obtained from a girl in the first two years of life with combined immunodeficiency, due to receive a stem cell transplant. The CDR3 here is CASLAGAEETQYF. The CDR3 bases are TGTGCCAGCCTGGCGGGGGCAGAAGAGACCCAGTACTTC.